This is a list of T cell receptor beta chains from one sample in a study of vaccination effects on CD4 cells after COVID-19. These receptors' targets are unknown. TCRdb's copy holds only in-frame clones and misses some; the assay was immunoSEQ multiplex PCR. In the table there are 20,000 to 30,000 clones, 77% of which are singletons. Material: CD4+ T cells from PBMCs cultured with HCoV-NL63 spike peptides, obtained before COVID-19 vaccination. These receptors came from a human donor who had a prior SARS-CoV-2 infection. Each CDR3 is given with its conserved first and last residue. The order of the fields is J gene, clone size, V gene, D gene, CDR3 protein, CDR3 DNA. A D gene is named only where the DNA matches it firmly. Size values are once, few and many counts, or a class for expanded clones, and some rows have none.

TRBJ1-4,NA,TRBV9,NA,CASSASPDGINEKLFF,TGTGCCAGCAGCGCATCCCCGGATGGGATTAATGAAAAACTGTTTTTT
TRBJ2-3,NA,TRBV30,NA,CAWVPQNLRHTQYF,TGTGCCTGGGTGCCCCAAAATTTGCGGCATACGCAGTATTTT
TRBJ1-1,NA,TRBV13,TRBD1,CASSQRDRGIYDTEAFF,TGTGCCAGCAGCCAACGGGACAGGGGAATCTATGACACTGAAGCTTTCTTT
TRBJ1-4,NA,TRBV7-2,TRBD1,CASSLTDRGEKLFF,TGTGCCAGCAGCTTAACGGACAGGGGCGAAAAACTGTTTTTT
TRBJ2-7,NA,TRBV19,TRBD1,CASNRGQGSYEQYF,TGTGCCAGTAACCGGGGACAGGGTTCCTACGAGCAGTACTTC
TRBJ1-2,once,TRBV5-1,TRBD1,CASSLGGTGYGYTF,TGCGCCAGCAGCTTGGGTGGGACAGGCTATGGCTACACCTTC
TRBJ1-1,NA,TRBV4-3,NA,CASSQDGRRPTEAFF,TGCGCCAGCAGCCAAGACGGCAGGAGGCCCACTGAAGCTTTCTTT
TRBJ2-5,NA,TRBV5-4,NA,CASSRTGRYQETQYF,TGTGCCAGCAGCCGGACCGGACGGTACCAAGAGACCCAGTACTTC
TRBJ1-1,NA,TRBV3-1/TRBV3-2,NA,CASSQESGGGTEAFF,TGTGCCAGCAGCCAAGAGTCGGGCGGGGGCACTGAAGCTTTCTTT
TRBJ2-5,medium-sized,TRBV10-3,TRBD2,CAISDPGLAGGPQETQYF,TGTGCCATCAGTGACCCGGGACTAGCGGGGGGCCCCCAAGAGACCCAGTACTTC
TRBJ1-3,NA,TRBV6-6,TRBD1,CASSRVDRGVSGNTIYF,TGTGCCAGCAGTCGGGTGGACAGGGGCGTCTCTGGAAACACCATATATTTT
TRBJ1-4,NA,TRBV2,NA,CASSATGYDEKLFF,TGTGCCAGCAGTGCGACAGGTTACGATGAAAAACTGTTTTTT
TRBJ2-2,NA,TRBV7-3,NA,CASSSGTLYTGELFF,TGTGCCAGCAGCTCCGGGACTCTTTACACCGGGGAGCTGTTTTTT
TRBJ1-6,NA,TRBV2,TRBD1,CASIRDRVYLNSPLHF,TGTGCCAGCATCCGGGACAGGGTGTATCTAAATTCACCCCTCCACTTT
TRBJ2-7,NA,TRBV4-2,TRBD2,CASSQRGTSTPYEQYF,TGTGCCAGCAGCCAACGAGGGACTAGCACACCTTACGAGCAGTACTTC
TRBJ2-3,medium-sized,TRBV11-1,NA,CASTRQVGGTDTQYF,TGTGCCAGCACACGTCAGGTGGGAGGCACAGATACGCAGTATTTT
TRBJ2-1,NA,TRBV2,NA,CASRTASTRGYNEQFF,TGTGCCAGCCGCACCGCCAGTACCAGGGGTTACAATGAGCAGTTCTTC
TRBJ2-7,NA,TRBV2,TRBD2,CASSGEGPFTIYEQYF,TGTGCCAGCAGTGGGGAGGGGCCCTTTACCATATACGAGCAGTACTTC
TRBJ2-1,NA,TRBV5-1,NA,CASSLEPTYNEQFF,TGCGCCAGCAGCTTGGAGCCCACCTACAATGAGCAGTTCTTC
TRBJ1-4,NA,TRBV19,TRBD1,CASSNYGTVSEKLFF,TGTGCCAGTAGCAATTATGGGACAGTCTCTGAAAAACTGTTTTTT